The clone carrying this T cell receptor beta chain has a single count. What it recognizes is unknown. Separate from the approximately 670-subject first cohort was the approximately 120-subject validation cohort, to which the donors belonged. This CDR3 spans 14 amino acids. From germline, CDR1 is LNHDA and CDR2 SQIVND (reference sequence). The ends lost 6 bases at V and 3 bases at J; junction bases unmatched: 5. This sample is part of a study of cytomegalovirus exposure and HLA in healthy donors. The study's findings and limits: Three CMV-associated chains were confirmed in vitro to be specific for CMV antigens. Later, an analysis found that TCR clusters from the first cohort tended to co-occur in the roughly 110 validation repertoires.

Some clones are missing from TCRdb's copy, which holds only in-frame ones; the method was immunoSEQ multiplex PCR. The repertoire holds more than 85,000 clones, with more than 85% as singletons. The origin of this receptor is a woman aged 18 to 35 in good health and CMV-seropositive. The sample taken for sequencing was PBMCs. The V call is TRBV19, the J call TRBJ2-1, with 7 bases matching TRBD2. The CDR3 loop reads CASRGGVDYNEQFF. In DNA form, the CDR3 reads TGTGCCAGTAGGGGAGGGGTGGACTACAATGAGCAGTTCTTC.